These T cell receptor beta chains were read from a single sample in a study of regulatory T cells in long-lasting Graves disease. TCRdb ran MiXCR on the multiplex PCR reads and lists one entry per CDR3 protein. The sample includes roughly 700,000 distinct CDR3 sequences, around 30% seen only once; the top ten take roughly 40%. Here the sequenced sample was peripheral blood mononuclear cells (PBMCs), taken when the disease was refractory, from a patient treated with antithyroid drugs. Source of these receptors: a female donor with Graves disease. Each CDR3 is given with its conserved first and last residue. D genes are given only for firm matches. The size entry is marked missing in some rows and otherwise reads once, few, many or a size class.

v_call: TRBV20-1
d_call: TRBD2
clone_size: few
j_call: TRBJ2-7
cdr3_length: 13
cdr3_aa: CSAEGLAGGEQYF
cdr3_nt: TGCAGTGCTGAAGGACTAGCGGGAGGGGAGCAGTACTTC

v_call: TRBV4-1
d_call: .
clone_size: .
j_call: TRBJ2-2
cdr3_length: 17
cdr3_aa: CASSGDSRSSRTGELFF
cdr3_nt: TGCGCCAGCAGCGGGGACTCTCGAAGCTCGAGGACCGGGGAGCTGTTTTTT

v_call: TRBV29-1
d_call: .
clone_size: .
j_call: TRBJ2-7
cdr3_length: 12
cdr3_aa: CSVAGQSYEQYF
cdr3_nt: TGCAGCGTTGCGGGGCAGTCCTACGAGCAGTACTTC

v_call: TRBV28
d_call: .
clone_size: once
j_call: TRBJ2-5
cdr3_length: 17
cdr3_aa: CASQEGDQKSPVETQYF
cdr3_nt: TGTGCCAGCCAGGAGGGGGACCAAAAAAGCCCAGTGGAGACCCAGTACTTC

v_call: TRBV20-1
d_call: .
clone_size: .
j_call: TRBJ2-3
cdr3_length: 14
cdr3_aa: CSAREDGGPDTQYF
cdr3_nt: TGCAGTGCTAGAGAAGACGGGGGCCCAGATACGCAGTATTTT

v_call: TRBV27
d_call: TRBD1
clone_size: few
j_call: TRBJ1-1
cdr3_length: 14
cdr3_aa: CASSFSQGASEAFF
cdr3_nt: TGTGCCAGCAGTTTCAGCCAGGGGGCGTCTGAAGCTTTCTTT

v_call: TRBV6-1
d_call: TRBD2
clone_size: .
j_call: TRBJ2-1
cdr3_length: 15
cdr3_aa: CASSTFSGRANEQFF
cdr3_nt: TGTGCCAGCAGTACCTTTAGCGGGAGAGCAAATGAGCAGTTCTTC

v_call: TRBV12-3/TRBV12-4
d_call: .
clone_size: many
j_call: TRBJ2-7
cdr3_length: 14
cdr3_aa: CASSLAGGLGEQYF
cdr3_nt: TGTGCCAGCAGTTTAGCGGGAGGTCTTGGCGAGCAGTACTTC

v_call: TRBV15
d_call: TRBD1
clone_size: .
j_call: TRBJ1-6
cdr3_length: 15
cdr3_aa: CATSSGDSNNSPLHF
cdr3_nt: TGTGCCACCAGCTCCGGGGACAGTAATAATTCACCCCTCCACTTT

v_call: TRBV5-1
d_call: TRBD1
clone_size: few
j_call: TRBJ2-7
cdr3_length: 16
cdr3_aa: CASSLIGQGTSYEQYF
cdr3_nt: TGCGCCAGCAGTCTGATAGGACAGGGTACGTCCTACGAGCAGTACTTC

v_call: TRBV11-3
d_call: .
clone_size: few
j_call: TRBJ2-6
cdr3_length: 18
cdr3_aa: CASSLSQGPNSGANVLTF
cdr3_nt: TGTGCCAGCAGCTTAAGTCAGGGACCAAACTCTGGGGCCAACGTCCTGACTTTC

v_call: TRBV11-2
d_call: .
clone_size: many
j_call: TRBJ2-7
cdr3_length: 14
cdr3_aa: CASSSLYLPAEQYF
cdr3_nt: TGTGCCAGCAGCTCCTTATATCTACCGGCCGAGCAGTACTTC

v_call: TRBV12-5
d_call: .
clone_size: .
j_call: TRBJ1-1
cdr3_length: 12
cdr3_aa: CASALDGPIAFF
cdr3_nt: TGTGCTAGTGCCCTTGACGGACCGATAGCTTTCTTT

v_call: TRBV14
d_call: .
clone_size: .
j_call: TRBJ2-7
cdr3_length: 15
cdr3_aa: CASSHRTGGPYEQYF
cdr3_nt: TGTGCCAGCAGCCATCGAACAGGCGGGCCCTACGAGCAGTACTTC

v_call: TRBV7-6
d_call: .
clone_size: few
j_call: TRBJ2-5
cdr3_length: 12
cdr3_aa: CASVQGGETQYF
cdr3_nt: TGTGCCAGCGTACAGGGTGGAGAGACCCAGTACTTC

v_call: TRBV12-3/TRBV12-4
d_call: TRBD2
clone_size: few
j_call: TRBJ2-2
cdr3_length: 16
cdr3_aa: CASSFRAGTNTGELFF
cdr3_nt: TGTGCCAGCAGTTTTCGAGCGGGGACGAACACCGGGGAGCTGTTTTTT

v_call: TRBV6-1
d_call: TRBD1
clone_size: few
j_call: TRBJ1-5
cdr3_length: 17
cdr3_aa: CASMTGQGIPSNQPQHF
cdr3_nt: TGTGCCAGCATGACCGGACAGGGGATACCATCCAATCAGCCCCAGCATTTT

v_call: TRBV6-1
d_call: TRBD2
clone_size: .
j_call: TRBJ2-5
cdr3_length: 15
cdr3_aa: CASTLRLADQETQYF
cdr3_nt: TGTGCCAGCACTCTCAGACTAGCAGATCAAGAGACCCAGTACTTC

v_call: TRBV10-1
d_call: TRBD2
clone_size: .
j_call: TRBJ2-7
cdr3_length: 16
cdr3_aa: CASSPQTSGRVYEQYF
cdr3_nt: TGCGCCAGCAGCCCACAAACTAGCGGGAGGGTCTACGAGCAGTACTTC

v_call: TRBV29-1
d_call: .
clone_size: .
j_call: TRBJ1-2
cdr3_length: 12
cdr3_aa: CSVVTQRYGYTF
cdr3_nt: TGCAGCGTTGTAACACAGAGGTATGGCTACACCTTC

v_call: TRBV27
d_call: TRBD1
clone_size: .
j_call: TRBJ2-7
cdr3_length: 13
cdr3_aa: CAGSYRGSYEQYF
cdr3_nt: TGTGCCGGCAGTTACAGGGGTTCCTACGAGCAGTACTTC

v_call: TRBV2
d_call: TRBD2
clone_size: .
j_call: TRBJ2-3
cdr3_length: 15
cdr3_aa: CASSNLAGGADTQYF
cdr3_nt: TGTGCCAGCAGCAACCTAGCGGGAGGAGCCGATACGCAGTATTTT

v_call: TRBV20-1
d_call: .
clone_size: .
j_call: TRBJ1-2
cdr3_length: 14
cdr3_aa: CSARDSGGADGYTF
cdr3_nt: TGCAGTGCTAGAGATTCCGGGGGCGCCGATGGCTACACCTTC

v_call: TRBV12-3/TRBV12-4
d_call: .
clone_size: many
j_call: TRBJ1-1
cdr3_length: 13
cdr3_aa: CASSLKLNTEAFF
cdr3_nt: TGTGCCAGCAGTTTAAAGCTGAACACTGAAGCTTTCTTT

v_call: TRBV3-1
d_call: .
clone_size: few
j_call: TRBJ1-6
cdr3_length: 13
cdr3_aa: CASSQYENSPLHF
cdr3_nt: TGTGCCAGCAGCCAATACGAGAATTCACCCCTCCACTTT

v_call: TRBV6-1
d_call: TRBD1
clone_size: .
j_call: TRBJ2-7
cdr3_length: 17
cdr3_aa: CASSHKQGAGIPYEQYF
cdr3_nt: TGTGCCAGCAGTCACAAACAGGGGGCGGGTATCCCCTACGAGCAGTACTTC

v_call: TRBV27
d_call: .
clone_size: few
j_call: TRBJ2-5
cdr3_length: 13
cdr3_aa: CASKSSVQATQYF
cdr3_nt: TGTGCCAGCAAGTCTTCAGTTCAAGCGACCCAGTACTTC

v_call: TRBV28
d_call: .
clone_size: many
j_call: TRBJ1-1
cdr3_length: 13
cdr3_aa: CASNPFHNTEAFF
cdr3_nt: TGTGCCAGCAACCCATTCCATAACACTGAAGCTTTCTTT

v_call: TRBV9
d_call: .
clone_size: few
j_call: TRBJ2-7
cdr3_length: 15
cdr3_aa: CASSVGPGPAYEQYF
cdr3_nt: TGTGCCAGCAGCGTAGGTCCGGGGCCGGCTTACGAGCAGTACTTC

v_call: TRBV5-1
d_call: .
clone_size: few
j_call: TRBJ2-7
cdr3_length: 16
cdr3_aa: CASSYISGSLSYEQYF
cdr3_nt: TGCGCCAGCAGCTACATCTCAGGGTCCCTCTCCTACGAGCAGTACTTC

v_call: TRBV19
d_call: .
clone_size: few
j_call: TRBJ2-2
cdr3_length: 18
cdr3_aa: CASRRMGQTHRVTGELFF
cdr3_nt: TGTGCCAGTAGACGGATGGGGCAGACTCATCGTGTCACCGGGGAGCTGTTTTTT

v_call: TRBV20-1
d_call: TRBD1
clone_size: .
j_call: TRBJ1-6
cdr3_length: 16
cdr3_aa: CSASSTGTGWNSPLHF
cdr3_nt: TGCAGTGCTAGCTCAACCGGGACAGGGTGGAATTCACCCCTCCACTTT

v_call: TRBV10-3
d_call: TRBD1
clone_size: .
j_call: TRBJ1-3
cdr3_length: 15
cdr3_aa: CASRTLDRAGNTIYF
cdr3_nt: TGTGCCAGCAGAACCTTGGACAGGGCTGGAAACACCATATATTTT

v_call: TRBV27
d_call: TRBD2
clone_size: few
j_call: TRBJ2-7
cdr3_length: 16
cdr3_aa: CASSPSSGALSYEQYF
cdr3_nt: TGTGCCAGCAGCCCGTCTAGCGGGGCACTATCCTACGAGCAGTACTTC

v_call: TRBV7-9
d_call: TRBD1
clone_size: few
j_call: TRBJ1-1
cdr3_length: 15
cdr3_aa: CASSYLTGVASEAFF
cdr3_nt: TGTGCCAGCAGCTACCTGACAGGGGTAGCTTCTGAAGCTTTCTTT

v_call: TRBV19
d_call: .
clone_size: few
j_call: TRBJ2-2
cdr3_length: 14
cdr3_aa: CASSAGPTGGELFF
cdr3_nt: TGTGCCAGTAGTGCCGGACCTACCGGCGGGGAGCTGTTTTTT

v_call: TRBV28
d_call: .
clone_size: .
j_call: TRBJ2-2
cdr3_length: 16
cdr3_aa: CASSARAGRNTGELFF
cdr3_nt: TGTGCCAGCAGTGCCCGGGCCGGGAGGAACACCGGGGAGCTGTTTTTT

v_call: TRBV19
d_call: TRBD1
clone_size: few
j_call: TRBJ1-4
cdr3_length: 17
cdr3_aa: CATHRRGQTSSNEKLFF
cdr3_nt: TGTGCCACTCACCGCAGGGGACAGACCTCGTCTAATGAAAAACTGTTTTTT

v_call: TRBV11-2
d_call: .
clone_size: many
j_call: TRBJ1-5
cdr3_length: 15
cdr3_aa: CASSLSGYGNQPQHF
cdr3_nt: TGTGCCAGCAGCTTGTCAGGGTATGGCAATCAGCCCCAGCATTTT

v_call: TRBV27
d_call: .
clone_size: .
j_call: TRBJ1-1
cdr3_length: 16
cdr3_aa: CASSPRTVLPNTEAFF
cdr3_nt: TGTGCCAGCAGTCCCCGGACTGTTCTCCCGAACACTGAAGCTTTCTTT

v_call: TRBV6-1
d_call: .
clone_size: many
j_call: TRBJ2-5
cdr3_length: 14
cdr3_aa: CAATPGVEKETQYF
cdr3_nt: TGCGCCGCTACTCCGGGGGTGGAGAAAGAGACCCAGTACTTC

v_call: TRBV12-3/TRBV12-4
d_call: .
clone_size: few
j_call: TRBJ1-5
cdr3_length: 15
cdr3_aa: CASSKGGFSNQPQHF
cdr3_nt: TGTGCCAGCAGCAAGGGTGGGTTTAGCAATCAGCCCCAGCATTTT

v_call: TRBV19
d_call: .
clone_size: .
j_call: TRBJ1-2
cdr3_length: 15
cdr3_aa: CASSIDTGAYYGYTF
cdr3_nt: TGTGCCAGTAGTATAGACACCGGGGCCTACTATGGCTACACCTTC

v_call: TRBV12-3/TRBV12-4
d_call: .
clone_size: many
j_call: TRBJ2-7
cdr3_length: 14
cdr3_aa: CASSLFSGIYEQYF
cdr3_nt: TGTGCCAGCAGTTTGTTTTCCGGGATCTACGAGCAGTACTTC

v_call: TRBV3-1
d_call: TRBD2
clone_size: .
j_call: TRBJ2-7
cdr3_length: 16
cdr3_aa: CASSQEIGTSGKGQYF
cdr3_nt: TGTGCCAGCAGCCAAGAAATCGGGACTAGCGGAAAAGGGCAGTACTTC

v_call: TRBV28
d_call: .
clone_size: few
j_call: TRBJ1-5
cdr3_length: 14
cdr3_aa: CASGRLGNDQPQHF
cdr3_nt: TGTGCCAGCGGCCGATTAGGGAATGATCAGCCCCAGCATTTT

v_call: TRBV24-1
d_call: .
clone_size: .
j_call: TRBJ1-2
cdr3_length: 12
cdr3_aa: CATSHPSLGYTF
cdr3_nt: TGTGCCACCAGTCACCCGAGTCTTGGCTACACCTTC

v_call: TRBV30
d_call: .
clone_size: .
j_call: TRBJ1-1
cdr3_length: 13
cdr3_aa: CAWTAVGNTEAFF
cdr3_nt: TGTGCCTGGACGGCAGTCGGGAACACTGAAGCCTTCTTT

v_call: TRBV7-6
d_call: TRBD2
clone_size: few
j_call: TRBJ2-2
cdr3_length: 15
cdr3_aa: CASSASGGNTGELFF
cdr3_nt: TGTGCCAGCAGCGCCAGCGGGGGGAACACCGGGGAGCTGTTTTTT

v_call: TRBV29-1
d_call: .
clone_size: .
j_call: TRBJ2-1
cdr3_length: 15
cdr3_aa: CSVEGSSSSYNEQFF
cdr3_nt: TGCAGCGTTGAGGGGAGTAGTAGCTCCTACAATGAGCAGTTCTTC

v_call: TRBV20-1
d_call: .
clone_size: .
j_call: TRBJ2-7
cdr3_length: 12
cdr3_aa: CSARGGSYEQYF
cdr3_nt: TGCAGTGCTAGAGGCGGCAGCTACGAGCAGTACTTC

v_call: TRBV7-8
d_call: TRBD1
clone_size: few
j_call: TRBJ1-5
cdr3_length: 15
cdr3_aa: CASRRDRGRNQPQHF
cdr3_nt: TGTGCCAGCAGACGCGACAGGGGACGCAATCAGCCCCAGCATTTT

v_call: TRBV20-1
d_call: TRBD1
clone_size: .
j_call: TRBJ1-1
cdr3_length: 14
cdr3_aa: CSATGGRVWTEAFF
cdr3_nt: TGCAGTGCAACAGGGGGACGGGTTTGGACTGAAGCTTTCTTT

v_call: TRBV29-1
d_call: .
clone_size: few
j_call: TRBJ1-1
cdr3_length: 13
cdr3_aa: CSVSLQGGTEAFF
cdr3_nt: TGCAGCGTTTCCCTCCAGGGTGGCACTGAAGCTTTCTTT

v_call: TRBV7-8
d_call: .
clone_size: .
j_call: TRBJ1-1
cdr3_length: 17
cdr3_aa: CASSSYTFLTMNTEALF
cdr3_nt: TGTGCCAGCAGCTCATACACATTCTTAACTATGAACACTGAAGCTCTCTTT

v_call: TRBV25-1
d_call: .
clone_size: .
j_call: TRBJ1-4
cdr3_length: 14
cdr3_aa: CASSEGRVGEKLFF
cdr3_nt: TGTGCCAGCAGTGAAGGCAGGGTCGGTGAAAAACTGTTTTTT

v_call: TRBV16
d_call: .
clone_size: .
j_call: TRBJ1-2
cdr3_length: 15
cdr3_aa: CASSHSRGLQQGYTF
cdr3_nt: TGTGCCAGCAGCCATTCCAGGGGTCTCCAACAGGGCTACACCTTC

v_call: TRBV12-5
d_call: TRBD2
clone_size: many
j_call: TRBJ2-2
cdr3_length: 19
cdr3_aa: CASGLLLESSGDDTGELFF
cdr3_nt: TGTGCTAGTGGTTTGCTCTTAGAGTCTAGCGGGGACGACACCGGGGAGCTGTTTTTT

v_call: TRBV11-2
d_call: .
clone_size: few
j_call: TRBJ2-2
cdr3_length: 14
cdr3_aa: CASSLGRITGELFF
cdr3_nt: TGTGCCAGCAGCTTAGGAAGGATCACCGGGGAGCTGTTTTTT

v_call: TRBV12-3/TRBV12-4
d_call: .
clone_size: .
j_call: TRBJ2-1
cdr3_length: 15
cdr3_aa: CASKKTGTFNNEQFF
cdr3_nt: TGTGCCAGCAAAAAGACCGGGACCTTCAACAATGAGCAGTTCTTC